A single T cell receptor beta chain is shown here with its context. The sample originates from a study of cytomegalovirus exposure and HLA in healthy donors. Researchers ran the PCR with 60 Vbeta and 13 Jbeta primers. Clones were sequenced by immunoSEQ multiplex PCR, and TCRdb holds only the in-frame ones, with some missing. This table lists about 50,000 clones. This receptor was obtained from a woman aged 40 to 50 in good health and CMV-seronegative. Sequenced sample: PBMCs.

The chain's CDR3 is CASSEAPGSAFF. Written as DNA, the CDR3 is TGTGCCAGCAGTGAAGCACCGGGTTCAGCTTTCTTT. This chain connects TRBV6-1 to TRBJ1-1; D is undetermined. The length of the CDR3 is 12 residues. Per germline, CDR1 MNHNS and CDR2 SASEGT. Trimming removed 0 bases from V and 10 bases from J, with 9 bases in between.